This passage covers 27 T cell receptor beta chains from one sample sequenced in a study of cytomegalovirus exposure and HLA in healthy donors. Primers for the PCR totalled 60 Vbeta and 13 Jbeta. The data were produced by immunoSEQ multiplex PCR, yet TCRdb's version contains in-frame clones alone and is incomplete. This table has 200,000 or so clones, roughly 83% appearing once. The specimen was PBMCs. These receptors came from a boy under 10 years old in good health and CMV-seronegative.

The chain recombines TRBV4-1 with TRBJ1-2; D possibly corresponds to TRBD1 (6 bases). Trimming cost V 0 bases and J 6 bases, with 14 bases left between them. This CDR3 is built from 15 residues. From germline, CDR1 is MGHRA and CDR2 YSYEKL. The DNA of the CDR3 is TGCGCCAGCAGCCAAGATTTGGGAGGGGGAGATGGCTACACCTTC. Protein product: CASSQDLGGGDGYTF.

The V and J genes are TRBV7-8 and TRBJ2-5; 10 positions agree with TRBD2. The germline V gene has CDR1 SGHVS and CDR2 FQNEAQ. The CDR3 loop spans 18 amino acids. Losses at the gene ends were 3 bases for V and 5 bases for J; bases not matched to a gene: 15. The CDR3 spells CASSFPQRGGPGKETQYF. CDR3 nucleotides: TGTGCCAGCAGCTTTCCCCAGCGGGGGGGCCCTGGAAAGGAGACCCAGTACTTC. Full variable domain (rest looked up from reference TRBV7-8 and TRBJ2-5): GAGVSQSPRYKVAKRGQDVALRCDPISGHVSLFWYQQALGQGPEFLTYFQNEAQLDKSGLPSDRFFAERPEGSVSTLKIQRTQQEDSAVYLCASSFPQRGGPGKETQYFGPGTRLLVL.

The chain carries TRBV19 and TRBJ2-1; a weak D match, TRBD2 (5 bases). CDR1 is LNHDA and CDR2 is SQIVND in the germline V gene (reference sequence). The CDR3 totals 16 residues. Trimming removed 5 bases at V and 0 bases at J, with 14 bases between. The CDR3 region has the DNA TGTGCCAGTAGTCTTTCTAGCTTCCTCTCCTACAATGAGCAGTTCTTC. This codes for CASSLSSFLSYNEQFF.

The chain carries TRBV27 and TRBJ2-4, with a possible D match to TRBD1 (5 bases). This CDR3 has 17 residues. Germline lookup yields CDR1 MNHEY and CDR2 SMNVEV (reference sequence). V was pared by 5 bases and J by 0 bases, with 17 bases between. The CDR3: CASSPQGWRVAKNIQYF. CDR3 in DNA: TGTGCCAGCAGTCCCCAGGGCTGGAGAGTAGCCAAAAACATTCAGTACTTC.

The rearrangement links TRBV7-2 to TRBJ1-2; D remains ambiguous. The V end was cut by 1 base, the J end by 4 bases, with 4 bases between. The CDR3 spans 12 residues. From germline, CDR1 is SGHTA and CDR2 FQGNSA. The CDR3 loop is CASSLVGYGYTF. CDR3 DNA sequence: TGTGCCAGCAGCTTAGTCGGCTATGGCTACACCTTC.

This rearrangement joins TRBV10-3 to TRBJ1-3, with D maybe TRBD1 (6 bases). The CDR3 is made up of 15 amino acids. Trimming pared 5 bases from V and 2 bases from J, leaving 13 bases between. Germline CDR1 reads ENHRY; CDR2 reads SYGVKD. As DNA, the CDR3 is TGTGCCATCAGTCAAGGGCCAGGGGCTGGAAACACCATATATTTT. It yields the protein CAISQGPGAGNTIYF.

This rearrangement joins TRBV9 to TRBJ2-3; a possible D gene is TRBD2 (5 bases). Germline-derived CDR1 and CDR2 are SGDLS and YYNGEE. There are 11 residues in the CDR3. The V and J ends lost 10 bases and 3 bases respectively, with 9 bases between them. CDR3 amino acids: CASRGTDTQYF. For the CDR3, the DNA is TGTGCCTCACGGGGAACAGATACGCAGTATTTT.

This sequence joins TRBV10-1 and TRBJ1-4; no firm D call. The CDR3 extends over 13 amino acids. Trimming left V 3 bases short and J 11 bases short, with 13 bases between. Germline CDR1 reads WNHNN; CDR2 reads SYGVQD (reference sequence). The CDR3: CASSEIKPKKLFF. CDR3 sequence (DNA): TGCGCCAGCAGTGAAATAAAGCCGAAGAAACTGTTTTTT.

This clone was counted only a few times. This sequence joins TRBV7-9 and TRBJ1-4; tentatively, D is TRBD1 (5 bases). Germline CDR1 SEHNR, CDR2 FQNEAQ (reference sequence). V gave up 8 bases and J gave up 11 bases, with 15 bases separating them. The CDR3 consists of 12 residues. The CDR3 sequence: CASAGRWGKLFF. The DNA for the CDR3 is TGTGCCAGCGCGGGAAGGTGGGGGAAACTGTTTTTT.

This clone was detected only once. The chain has TRBV4-1 and TRBJ2-1; 10 bases are a match to TRBD2. With 3 bases clipped from V and 9 bases from J, the junction kept 8 bases outside the gene matches. The V gene's germline CDR1 is MGHRA and CDR2 YSYEKL. This CDR3 has 15 amino acids. CDR3 amino acids: CASSQLALAGCEQFF. The CDR3 DNA follows: TGCGCCAGCAGCCAGCTGGCACTAGCGGGGTGTGAGCAGTTCTTC.

V usage is TRBV6-6 and J usage is TRBJ1-6; the D gene is possibly TRBD1 (6 bases). Germline V gene lookup returns CDR1 MNHNY and CDR2 SVGAGI (reference sequence). The CDR3 totals 14 residues. V was pared by 5 bases and J by 5 bases, with 10 bases between. The CDR3 reads CASSRDINNSPLHF. CDR3 sequence (DNA): TGTGCCAGCAGTAGGGACATCAATAATTCACCCCTCCACTTT.

The V call is TRBV29-1, the J call TRBJ2-7; tentative D call: TRBD1 (6 bases). The V and J ends lost 4 bases and 7 bases respectively, with 17 bases between them. CDR3 length equals 13 residues. Per the germline V gene, CDR1 is SQVTM and CDR2 is ANQGSEA. The CDR3 nucleotides read TGCAGCGTTGGTCTGGACAGCTTATGGGAGCAGTACTTC. Residues: CSVGLDSLWEQYF.

This sequence joins TRBV30 and TRBJ1-4, with a tentative D call TRBD1 (5 bases). The CDR3 sequence is 11 residues long. The germline V and J ends were trimmed by 8 bases and 7 bases, with 11 bases remaining between them. Germline V gene sequence: CDR1 GTSNPN, CDR2 SVGIG (reference sequence). CDR3 nucleotides: TGTGCCCTGGTGGGGGGTGAAAAACTGTTTTTT. Translating gives CALVGGEKLFF.

As to this clone: This CDR3 is also generated by other DNA sequences in the sample. The chain joins TRBV20-1 to TRBJ1-2; 8 bases line up with TRBD1. V shed 3 bases and J 8 bases; nucleotides not matched to a gene: 2. The CDR3 is 11 residues long. Germline assignment: CDR1 DFQATT and CDR2 SNEGSKA (reference sequence). The CDR3 DNA reads as TGCAGTGCTAGCACAGGGGGAGGCTACACCTTC. Protein sequence: CSASTGGGYTF.

V and J are TRBV6-5 and TRBJ2-1; no clear D gene. V lost 6 bases and J 9 bases, leaving 18 bases between the germline ends. CDR1 is MNHEY and CDR2 is SVGAGI in the germline V gene. The CDR3 length is 14 residues. CDR3 residues: CASSMTTPPSEQFF. The CDR3 coding sequence is TGTGCCAGCAGCATGACGACTCCGCCCAGTGAGCAGTTCTTC.

The J gene is TRBJ1-5, the V gene TRBV6-1, with 7 bases aligning to TRBD1. CDR1 is MNHNS and CDR2 is SASEGT in the germline V gene. V lost 4 bases, J lost 4 bases, and 4 bases stayed unmatched. CDR3 length: 14 amino acids. This CDR3 reads CASSGQGGNQPQHF. The CDR3 DNA reads as TGTGCCAGCAGTGGACAGGGCGGTAATCAGCCCCAGCATTTT.

Details on this clone: Distinct nucleotide sequences in the sample also encode this CDR3. V usage is TRBV15 and J usage is TRBJ2-7; TRBD1 aligns across 8 bases. Germline loops: CDR1 LNHNV, CDR2 YYDKDF (reference sequence). The CDR3 sequence is 15 residues long. V gave up 2 bases and J gave up 4 bases; unmatched junction bases: 7. Written as DNA, the CDR3 is TGTGCCACCAGCAGATTGCAGGGGGCGACGTACGAGCAGTACTTC. This codes for CATSRLQGATYEQYF.

The chain has TRBV19 and TRBJ2-2; 7 nucleotides align to TRBD1. V gave up 2 bases and J gave up 2 bases; unmatched junction bases: 11. CDR1 and CDR2 (germline): LNHDA, SQIVND (reference sequence). The CDR3 totals 18 residues. The CDR3 spells CASSIRGRTGRNTGELFF. DNA for the CDR3: TGTGCCAGTAGTATACGGGGCAGGACAGGTCGTAACACCGGGGAGCTGTTTTTT.

The chain recombines TRBV18 with TRBJ1-5; 9 positions agree with TRBD1. This CDR3 contains 14 residues. CDR1 and CDR2 (germline): KGHSH, LQKENI. After removal of 2 bases from V and 7 bases from J, the junction contained 3 bases not matched to a gene. The CDR3 here is CASSPTGGRQPQHF. CDR3 coding DNA: TGTGCCAGCTCACCAACAGGGGGCCGCCAGCCCCAGCATTTT.

This clone was counted a single time. The chain joins TRBV4-2 to TRBJ2-3; TRBD2 agrees at 15 bases. After removal of 2 bases from V and 3 bases from J, the junction contained 18 bases not matched to a gene. The CDR3 covers 22 residues. Germline V CDR1 and CDR2: LGHNA, YNFKEQ. The CDR3 here is CASSQLRAGLAGGLGGTDTQYF. CDR3 coding DNA: TGTGCCAGCAGCCAACTAAGGGCGGGACTAGCGGGAGGTTTGGGGGGGACAGATACGCAGTATTTT.

The V call is TRBV7-9, the J call TRBJ2-5; no definite D call. The CDR3 spans 12 residues. In germline, CDR1 is SEHNR, CDR2 FQNEAQ (reference sequence). V lost 5 bases to trimming and J lost 11 bases, with 15 bases between them. The CDR3, as DNA: TGTGCCAGCAGCCTCCCGCTAGGAGAGCAGTACTTC. This translates into CASSLPLGEQYF.

This chain connects TRBV6-4 to TRBJ2-1; D might be TRBD2 (5 bases). V lost 5 bases to trimming and J lost 0 bases, with 14 bases between them. The CDR3 is made up of 16 amino acids. The germline gives CDR1 MRHNA, CDR2 SNTAGT. CDR3 protein: CASSIQRTSSYNEQFF. The CDR3 DNA reads TGTGCCAGCAGTATCCAGCGGACGAGCTCCTACAATGAGCAGTTCTTC.

This chain joins TRBV25-1 and TRBJ1-1, with a weak D call TRBD1 (6 bases). V shed 6 bases and J shed 4 bases, with 12 bases lying between them. The germline V gene encodes CDR1 MGHDK and CDR2 SYGVNS. The CDR3 extends over 13 amino acids. For the CDR3, the DNA is TGTGCCAGCAGCAGGGGCCATGGCACTGAAGCTTTCTTT. Protein sequence: CASSRGHGTEAFF.

The CDR3 sequence: CASGLVSIHGGGLWGAFF. CDR3 nucleotides: TGTGCTAGTGGTTTGGTCTCTATCCATGGGGGGGGGCTATGGGGAGCTTTCTTT. The rearrangement uses TRBV12-5 and TRBJ1-1; TRBD1 is a possible D gene (6 bases). The CDR3 length is 18 residues. Per the germline V gene, CDR1 is LGHNT and CDR2 is FRNRAP. The V end lost 0 bases, the J end lost 10 bases, and 27 bases lay between the germline ends.

The V and J genes are TRBV11-2 and TRBJ1-1, with 9 bases aligning to TRBD1. The CDR3 is 14 residues long. With V trimmed by 5 bases and J by 6 bases, 7 bases remained unmatched. Germline assignment: CDR1 SGHAT and CDR2 FQNNGV. CDR3 residues: CASSPGQGGAEAFF. CDR3 DNA sequence: TGTGCCAGCAGCCCGGGACAGGGAGGCGCTGAAGCTTTCTTT.

The rearrangement joins TRBV5-1 to TRBJ2-1; a possible D gene is TRBD2 (6 bases). The CDR3 is 14 residues long. In germline, CDR1 is SGHRS, CDR2 YFSETQ. V was clipped by 4 bases and J by 8 bases, with 16 bases between them. The CDR3 region is CASSPGRREDEQFF. In DNA form, the CDR3 reads TGCGCCAGCAGCCCCGGTCGAAGGGAGGATGAGCAGTTCTTC.

V usage is TRBV18 and J usage is TRBJ1-2, with a possible D match to TRBD1 (6 bases). Germline-derived CDR1 and CDR2 are KGHSH and LQKENI. The CDR3 spans 13 residues. Trimming took 2 bases from V and 6 from J, leaving 10 bases between them. The DNA of the CDR3 is TGTGCCAGCTCACCAACCAGGGGCGATGGCTACACCTTC. Its translation: CASSPTRGDGYTF.